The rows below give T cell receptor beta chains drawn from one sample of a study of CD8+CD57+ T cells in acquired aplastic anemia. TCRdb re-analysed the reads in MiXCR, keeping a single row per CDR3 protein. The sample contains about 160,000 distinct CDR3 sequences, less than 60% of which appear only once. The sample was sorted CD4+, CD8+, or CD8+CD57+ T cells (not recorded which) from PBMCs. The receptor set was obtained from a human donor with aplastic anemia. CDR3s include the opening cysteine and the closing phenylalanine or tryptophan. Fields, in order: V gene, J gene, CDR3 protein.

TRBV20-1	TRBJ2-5	CSARARGVLKETQYF
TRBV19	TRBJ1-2	CASSGQDGVYGYTF
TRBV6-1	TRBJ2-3	CASSERPYSTDTQYF
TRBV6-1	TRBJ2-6	CASQGGRLPSGANVLTF
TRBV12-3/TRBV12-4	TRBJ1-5	CASSRTGTQPQHF
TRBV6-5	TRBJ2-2	CASSYNGQGTGELFF
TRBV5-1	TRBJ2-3	CASSSGLAPDTDTQYF
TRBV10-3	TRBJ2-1	CAISGGGGTGSSYNEQFF
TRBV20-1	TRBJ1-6	CSAATGGDSPLHF
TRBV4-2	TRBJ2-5	CASSQDPSGGGQGETQYF
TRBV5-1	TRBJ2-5	CASSTDRLSQETQYF
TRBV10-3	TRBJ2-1	CATLAGDIDEQFF
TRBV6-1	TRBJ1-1	CASNPRVQGTEAFF
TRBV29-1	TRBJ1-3	CSVEKGASGNTIYF
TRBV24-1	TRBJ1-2	CATSDRFSGDSGYTF
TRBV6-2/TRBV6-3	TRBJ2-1	CAREQGQVNGYNEQFF
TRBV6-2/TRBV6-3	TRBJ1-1	CASSYSRRTGPTEAFF
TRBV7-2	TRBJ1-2	CASSLEYREGGYTF
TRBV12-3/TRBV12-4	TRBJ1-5	CASSLGQGGIPQHF
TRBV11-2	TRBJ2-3	CASSLVVTSGRSDTQYF
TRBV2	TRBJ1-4	CASSQTGVGNEKLFF
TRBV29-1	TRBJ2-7	CSVEVGTDYEQYF
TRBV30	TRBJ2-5	CAWSRLTLAQYF
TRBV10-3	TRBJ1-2	CAISEGNYGYTF
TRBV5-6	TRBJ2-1	CASSLLFLGNEQFF
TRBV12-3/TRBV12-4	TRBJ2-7	CASSFGRGYEQYF
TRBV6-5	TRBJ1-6	CASSYKGYNSPLHF
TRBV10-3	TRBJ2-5	CAISVRGGQETQYF
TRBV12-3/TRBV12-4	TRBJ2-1	CASSELQGGHEQFF
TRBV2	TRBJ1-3	CASSTDGNTIYF
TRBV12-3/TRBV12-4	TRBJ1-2	CASSQTGRNGYTF
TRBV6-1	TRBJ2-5	CASSRPSGTGGVETQYF
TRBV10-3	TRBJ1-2	CAISEDGYGYTF
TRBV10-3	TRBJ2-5	CAIMDRSGTSGKGETQYF
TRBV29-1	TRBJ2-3	CSVGRGDPTDTQYF
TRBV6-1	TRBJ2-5	CASSEAGTSGGAALQTQYF
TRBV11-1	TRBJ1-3	CASSCSRPSSGNTIYF
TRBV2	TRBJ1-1	CASSQDGMSTEAFF
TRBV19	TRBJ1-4	CASRTGATNEKLFF
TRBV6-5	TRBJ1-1	CASSYKLWGTEAFF
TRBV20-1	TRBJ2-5	CSAGLAGAREETQYF
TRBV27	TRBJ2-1	CASSVQDRDNEQFF
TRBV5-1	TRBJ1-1	CASSLVGGSEAFF
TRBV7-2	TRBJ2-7	CASSLRGSFGEQYF
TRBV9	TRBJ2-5	CASSGGLAGGETQYF
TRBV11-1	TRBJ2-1	CASSLVGAGVRNEQFF
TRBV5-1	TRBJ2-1	CASSFSGTSGGGEQFF
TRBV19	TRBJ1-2	CASSEGQGARYDYTF
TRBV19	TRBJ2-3	CASSMLVLTDTQYF
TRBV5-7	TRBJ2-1	CASSLDWPNEQFF
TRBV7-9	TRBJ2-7	CASSLAGQVVGEQYF
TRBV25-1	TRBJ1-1	CASSLGTGGNTEAFF
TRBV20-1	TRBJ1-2	CSASRDITNYGYTF
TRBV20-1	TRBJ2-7	CSARESVVEQYF